A selection of T cell receptor beta chains follows, all from one sample in a study of cytomegalovirus exposure and HLA in healthy donors. The assay was immunoSEQ multiplex PCR, and TCRdb's table has in-frame clones only and misses some. The sample has about 160,000 clones; around 83% are singletons. The specimen was PBMCs. The source is a girl aged 2 to 10 in good health and CMV-seropositive. Both conserved end residues are part of each CDR3. A D gene is named only where the DNA matches it firmly. Clone sizes are given selectively: once, few, many, or a class where the clone is expanded.

J gene: TRBJ2-1
clone size: NA
D gene: NA
V gene: TRBV5-1
CDR3 protein: CASSPGGEDLYNEQFF
CDR3 DNA: TGCGCCAGCAGCCCGGGGGGCGAGGATCTCTACAATGAGCAGTTCTTC

J gene: TRBJ2-2
clone size: NA
D gene: TRBD2
V gene: TRBV25-1
CDR3 protein: CASSETRTLSGGELFF
CDR3 DNA: TGTGCCAGCAGTGAAACCCGGACCCTTAGCGGGGGGGAGCTGTTTTTT

J gene: TRBJ2-5
clone size: NA
D gene: TRBD2
V gene: TRBV4-1
CDR3 protein: CASSQVTSGRETQYF
CDR3 DNA: TGCGCCAGCAGCCAAGTGACTAGCGGTAGGGAGACCCAGTACTTC

J gene: TRBJ1-5
clone size: NA
D gene: NA
V gene: TRBV7-4
CDR3 protein: CASSLGGERGLEQPQHF
CDR3 DNA: TGTGCCAGCAGCTTAGGGGGGGAACGGGGATTAGAGCAGCCCCAGCATTTT

J gene: TRBJ2-1
clone size: NA
D gene: NA
V gene: TRBV7-9
CDR3 protein: CASSLTAGTLNEQFF
CDR3 DNA: TGTGCCAGCAGCTTAACGGCCGGGACTCTCAATGAGCAGTTCTTC

J gene: TRBJ2-2
clone size: NA
D gene: NA
V gene: TRBV28
CDR3 protein: CACSLETGELFF
CDR3 DNA: TGTGCCTGTTCTTTAGAGACCGGGGAGCTGTTTTTT

J gene: TRBJ2-7
clone size: few
D gene: TRBD1
V gene: TRBV4-1
CDR3 protein: CASSQGPTGGNEQYF
CDR3 DNA: TGCGCCAGCAGCCAAGGGCCGACAGGGGGAAACGAGCAGTACTTC

J gene: TRBJ2-1
clone size: NA
D gene: NA
V gene: TRBV30
CDR3 protein: CAWSSTISYNEQFF
CDR3 DNA: TGTGCCTGGAGTTCTACGATCTCTTACAATGAGCAGTTCTTC

J gene: TRBJ2-2
clone size: once
D gene: NA
V gene: TRBV7-9
CDR3 protein: CASSLSQPRMRDTGELFF
CDR3 DNA: TGTGCCAGCAGCTTATCCCAACCGAGGATGAGGGACACCGGGGAGCTGTTTTTT

J gene: TRBJ2-5
clone size: NA
D gene: NA
V gene: TRBV4-1
CDR3 protein: CASSQVLGAQYF
CDR3 DNA: TGCGCCAGCAGCCAAGTATTGGGAGCCCAGTACTTC

J gene: TRBJ1-4
clone size: NA
D gene: NA
V gene: TRBV6-1
CDR3 protein: CASQGVVGEKLFF
CDR3 DNA: TGTGCCAGCCAAGGGGTGGTGGGTGAAAAACTGTTTTTT

J gene: TRBJ2-5
clone size: NA
D gene: TRBD1
V gene: TRBV5-1
CDR3 protein: CASSSLLTGDQETQYF
CDR3 DNA: TGCGCCAGCAGCTCTCTCCTGACAGGGGATCAAGAGACCCAGTACTTC

J gene: TRBJ1-4
clone size: NA
D gene: TRBD1
V gene: TRBV30
CDR3 protein: CACHRDREEKLFF
CDR3 DNA: TGTGCCTGCCACCGGGACAGAGAGGAAAAACTGTTTTTT

J gene: TRBJ1-1
clone size: NA
D gene: TRBD1
V gene: TRBV27
CDR3 protein: CASSPTGVGAFF
CDR3 DNA: TGTGCCAGCAGTCCTACAGGGGTTGGAGCTTTCTTT

J gene: TRBJ1-2
clone size: NA
D gene: TRBD1
V gene: TRBV7-9
CDR3 protein: CASRPDRDSGYTF
CDR3 DNA: TGTGCCAGCAGACCCGACAGGGATAGCGGCTACACCTTC

J gene: TRBJ2-3
clone size: NA
D gene: NA
V gene: TRBV5-8
CDR3 protein: CASSPRDTQYF
CDR3 DNA: TGTGCCAGCAGCCCGCGAGATACGCAGTATTTT

J gene: TRBJ2-2
clone size: NA
D gene: TRBD1
V gene: TRBV10-2
CDR3 protein: CASRTGGAGELFF
CDR3 DNA: TGCGCCAGCAGGACAGGGGGCGCCGGGGAGCTGTTTTTT

J gene: TRBJ1-1
clone size: once
D gene: TRBD1
V gene: TRBV7-9
CDR3 protein: CASSPTGRQGYTEAFF
CDR3 DNA: TGTGCCAGCAGCCCTACCGGTCGACAGGGGTACACTGAAGCTTTCTTT

J gene: TRBJ2-5
clone size: NA
D gene: NA
V gene: TRBV15
CDR3 protein: CATSRSSALQETQYF
CDR3 DNA: TGTGCCACCAGCAGATCTAGCGCGCTCCAAGAGACCCAGTACTTC

J gene: TRBJ2-1
clone size: NA
D gene: NA
V gene: TRBV5-4
CDR3 protein: CASSLGGGLKRNEQFF
CDR3 DNA: TGTGCCAGCAGCTTGGGTGGCGGACTAAAACGCAATGAGCAGTTCTTC

J gene: TRBJ2-3
clone size: NA
D gene: NA
V gene: TRBV7-9
CDR3 protein: CASSPGSLITDTQYF
CDR3 DNA: TGTGCCAGCAGCCCCGGGAGCCTTATCACAGATACGCAGTATTTT

J gene: TRBJ2-3
clone size: NA
D gene: TRBD2
V gene: TRBV7-2
CDR3 protein: CASSTRGLARRDTQYF
CDR3 DNA: TGTGCCAGCAGCACGAGGGGACTAGCACGGCGGGATACGCAGTATTTT

J gene: TRBJ2-7
clone size: NA
D gene: TRBD1
V gene: TRBV6-5
CDR3 protein: CASSPGTGYHEQYF
CDR3 DNA: TGTGCCAGCAGCCCCGGGACAGGGTACCACGAGCAGTACTTC

J gene: TRBJ2-7
clone size: NA
D gene: TRBD2
V gene: TRBV27
CDR3 protein: CASSPWTSGKSEQYF
CDR3 DNA: TGTGCCAGCAGTCCTTGGACTAGCGGGAAATCGGAGCAGTACTTC

J gene: TRBJ1-2
clone size: NA
D gene: NA
V gene: TRBV28
CDR3 protein: CASSAIAVYGYTF
CDR3 DNA: TGTGCCAGCAGTGCCATTGCAGTGTATGGCTACACCTTC

J gene: TRBJ1-3
clone size: many
D gene: NA
V gene: TRBV5-5
CDR3 protein: CASTFVYSGNTIYF
CDR3 DNA: TGTGCCAGCACCTTCGTGTACTCTGGAAACACCATATATTTT

J gene: TRBJ2-7
clone size: NA
D gene: TRBD2
V gene: TRBV19
CDR3 protein: CASSTRLAGGLYEQYF
CDR3 DNA: TGTGCCAGTAGTACCAGACTAGCGGGAGGTCTATACGAGCAGTACTTC

J gene: TRBJ1-1
clone size: few
D gene: TRBD1
V gene: TRBV11-2
CDR3 protein: CASSLAAGGLTEAFF
CDR3 DNA: TGTGCCAGCAGCTTAGCGGCAGGGGGACTCACTGAAGCTTTCTTT

J gene: TRBJ2-2
clone size: NA
D gene: TRBD2
V gene: TRBV27
CDR3 protein: CASSLQLAGDTGELFF
CDR3 DNA: TGTGCCAGCAGTTTACAACTAGCGGGAGACACCGGGGAGCTGTTTTTT

J gene: TRBJ2-1
clone size: NA
D gene: NA
V gene: TRBV19
CDR3 protein: CASSSRLYNEQFF
CDR3 DNA: TGTGCCAGTAGTAGCCGACTATACAATGAGCAGTTCTTC

J gene: TRBJ2-7
clone size: NA
D gene: TRBD1
V gene: TRBV6-1
CDR3 protein: CASSRGQGADEQYF
CDR3 DNA: TGTGCCAGCAGTAGAGGACAGGGGGCAGACGAGCAGTACTTC